This T cell receptor beta chain originates from a study of shared clonotypes between healthy human individuals. Overall study context: CD4 naive and CD4 memory each took three plates per donor, while CD8 naive took two and CD8 memory one.

A word on this clone: Its matching antigen is unknown.

Study-wide results and limits: Clonotype sharing across a few donors was observed for about 5.2% of naive CD4 clonotypes. Naive subsets usually exceeded memory subsets in estimated richness. Relative to clonotypes present in all four donors, those not shared had lower generation probabilities.

Per germline, CDR1 GTSNPN and CDR2 SVGIG (reference sequence). The CDR3 contains 15 residues. J gave up 6 bases and V 7 bases, and 8 bases lay outside the gene matches. Libraries were prepared by immunoSEQ multiplex PCR; TCRdb keeps only in-frame clonotypes and omits some of them. The table has over 2 million clones, 85% to 95% seen once. The rearrangement joins TRBV30 to TRBJ1-6; TRBD1 agrees at 11 bases. This TCR came from a man aged 18 to 35 in good health. Sequencing used naive CD4+ T cells sorted from blood. Subset defined: CD45RA+ positively selected. The CDR3 sequence: CASIYGQGANSPLHF. CDR3 bases: TGTGCCTCCATATATGGACAGGGGGCTAATTCACCCCTCCACTTT. The entire variable domain, with the rest obtained from reference TRBV30 and TRBJ1-6, is as follows: SQTIHQWPATLVQPVGSPLSLECTVEGTSNPNLYWYRQAAGRGLQLLFYSVGIGQISSEVPQNLSASRPQDRQFILSSKKLLLSDSGFYLCASIYGQGANSPLHFGNGTRLTVT.